This TCR beta chain was observed in a study of Graves' ophthalmopathy and Graves' hyperthyroidism. Scientists amplified the TCR beta CDR3 regions from RNA transcripts. The library came from an HTBI-primed first-round RT-PCR and a second-round multiplex PCR. From the multiplex PCR reads, TCRdb called clonotypes with MiXCR, one entry per CDR3 protein. Here the sample spans hundreds of thousands of distinct CDR3 sequences, 22% being singletons. Notes on the study in general: Also, most clonotypes expanded in the thyroid above 0.001 frequency appeared in blood.

This clonotype was recorded at least ten times. Its antigen is currently unknown. Hyperthyroidism patients had new diagnoses, durations under 2 months, and ages of 18 to 65. The study excluded patients with other autoimmune diseases, uncontrolled infections, pregnancy or lactation. The sequence came from a young woman with stable Graves' hyperthyroidism. Some clones in this sample may be carry-over from other donors' samples. The sequenced sample was peripheral blood.

The CDR3: CSASPGGGKNQPQHF. CDR3 nucleotides: TGCAGTGCTAGCCCAGGGGGGGGAAAGAATCAGCCCCAGCATTTT. The chain uses TRBV20-1 and TRBJ1-5, with 7 bases aligning to TRBD1. Trimming removed 3 bases from V and 4 bases from J; junction bases left unmatched: 9. Germline CDR1 is DFQATT and CDR2 is SNEGSKA (reference sequence). The CDR3 length is 15 residues.